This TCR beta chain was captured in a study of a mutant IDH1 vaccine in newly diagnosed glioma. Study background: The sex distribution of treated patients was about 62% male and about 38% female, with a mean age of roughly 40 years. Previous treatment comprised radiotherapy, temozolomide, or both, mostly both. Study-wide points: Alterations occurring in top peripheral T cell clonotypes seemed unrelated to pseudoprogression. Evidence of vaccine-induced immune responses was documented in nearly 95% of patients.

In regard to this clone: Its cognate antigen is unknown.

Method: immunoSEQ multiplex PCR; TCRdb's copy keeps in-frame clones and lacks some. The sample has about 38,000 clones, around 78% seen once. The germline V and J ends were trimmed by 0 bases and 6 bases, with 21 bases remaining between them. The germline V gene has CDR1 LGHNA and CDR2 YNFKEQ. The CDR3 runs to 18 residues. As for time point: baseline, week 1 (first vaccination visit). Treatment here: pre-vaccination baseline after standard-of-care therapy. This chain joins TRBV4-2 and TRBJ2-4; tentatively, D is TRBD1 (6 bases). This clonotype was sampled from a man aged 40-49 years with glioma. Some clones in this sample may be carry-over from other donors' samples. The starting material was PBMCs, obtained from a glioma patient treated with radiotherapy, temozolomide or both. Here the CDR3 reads CASSQDSPYREGRNIQYF. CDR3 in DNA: TGTGCCAGCAGCCAAGATTCCCCCTACAGGGAAGGGCGAAACATTCAGTACTTC.